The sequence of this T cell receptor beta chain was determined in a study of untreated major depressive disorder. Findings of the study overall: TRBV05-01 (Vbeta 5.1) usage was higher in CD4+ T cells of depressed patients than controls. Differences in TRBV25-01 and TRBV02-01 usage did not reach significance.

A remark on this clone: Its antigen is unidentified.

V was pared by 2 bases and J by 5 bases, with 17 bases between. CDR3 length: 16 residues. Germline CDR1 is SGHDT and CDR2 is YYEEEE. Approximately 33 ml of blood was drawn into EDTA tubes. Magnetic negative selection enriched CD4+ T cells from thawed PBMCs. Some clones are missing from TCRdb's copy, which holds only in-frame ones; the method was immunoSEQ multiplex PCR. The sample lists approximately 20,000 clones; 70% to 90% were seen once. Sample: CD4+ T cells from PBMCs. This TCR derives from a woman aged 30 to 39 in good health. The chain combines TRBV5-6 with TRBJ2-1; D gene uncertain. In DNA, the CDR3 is TGTGCCAGCAGCTTACCGACTGACCCATCCCACAATGAGCAGTTCTTC. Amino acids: CASSLPTDPSHNEQFF. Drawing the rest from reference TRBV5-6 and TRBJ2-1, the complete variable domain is DAGVTQSPTHLIKTRGQQVTLRCSPKSGHDTVSWYQQALGQGPQFIFQYYEEEERQRGNFPDRFSGHQFPNYSSELNVNALLLGDSALYLCASSLPTDPSHNEQFFGPGTRLTVL.